This T cell receptor beta chain was sequenced in a study of regulatory T cells in long-lasting Graves disease. To note about this clonotype: Possible read error: a much larger clone is one base away. It is likely a read error, because the conserved phenylalanine at the end of the CDR3 is missing.

Germline lookup yields CDR1 KGHSH and CDR2 LQKENI. The CDR3 length is 15 residues. Trimming cost V 3 bases and J 4 bases, with 13 bases left between them. Time point meaning: newly diagnosed GD, antithyroid drugs for less than 3 months. After RNA was extracted from PBMCs, the TCR library was made from it. CDR3 regions were amplified by Arm-PCR using iRepertoire HTBI primers to build TCR beta libraries. TCRdb recomputed calls from the multiplex PCR reads with MiXCR, one row per CDR3 protein. The sample contains almost 450,000 distinct CDR3 sequences, less than 20% of which appear only once. The data also belong to a second study, concerning T cells in Graves' hyperthyroidism and ophthalmopathy. That publication notes: An initial round of RT-PCR targeting the TCR CDR3 relied on the HTBI primer set. Ophthalmopathy was model-predicted a median approximately six months pre-onset.

V usage is TRBV18 and J usage is TRBJ1-5; D remains unclear. Sequences were derived from peripheral blood mononuclear cells (PBMCs), sampled at new diagnosis, from a patient treated with antithyroid drugs. This receptor was obtained from a young woman with Graves disease. CDR3 residues: CASSPLGSGNQPQHL. Here the CDR3 DNA reads TGTGCCAGCTCACCTCTCGGAAGTGGAAATCAGCCCCAGCATCTT.